The T cell receptor (beta chain) described here comes from a study of neurological immune-mediated disorders. TCRdb ran MiXCR on the 5' RACE reads and lists one entry per CDR3 protein. The data hold roughly 39,000 distinct CDR3 sequences, with less than 9% observed a single time. Worth noting for this clonotype: Its antigen is currently unknown.

The study's findings and limits: Levels of TCR clonal expansion peaked in HTLV-1-associated myelopathy and reached their lowest in multiple sclerosis, under those of healthy controls.

In germline, CDR1 is MNHEY, CDR2 SMNVEV (reference sequence). V shed 3 bases and J shed 6 bases, with 12 bases lying between them. This CDR3 has 14 amino acids. Sequenced material: CD4+ T cells from blood. The receptor was derived from a man in his forties or fifties in good health. The chain recombines TRBV27 with TRBJ1-5; D gene ambiguous. The CDR3 spells CASSFGSGFQPQHF. The CDR3 DNA reads as TGTGCCAGCAGTTTTGGAAGTGGGTTTCAGCCCCAGCATTTT.